This T cell receptor beta chain is from a study of blood T cell repertoires in COVID-19. Overall study context: Whether acute or convalescent, the COVID-19 samples came from the United States, Italy and Spain. PBMCs, B-cell-depleted T cells, or T cells provided the cDNA or gDNA that made up the material.

Deletions cut 2 bases from V and 1 base from J, with 5 bases between. CDR3 length equals 13 residues. In germline, CDR1 is SGHRS, CDR2 YFSETQ. Per the authors' pipeline: Nucleated cell counts were estimated from reference gene primer amplification. Repertoires were generated with immunoSEQ multiplex PCR, while TCRdb's copy carries only in-frame clones and drops some. Clone size and the V and J calls come from that table; the DNA yielded D and trimming. The sample has about 240,000 clones, 70% to 85% seen once. This chain connects TRBV5-1 to TRBJ2-3; D is uncertain. The specimen was peripheral blood. The source of this sequence is an elderly woman with acute or convalescent COVID-19. The CDR3 bases are TGCGCCAGCAGCTTTCAGGGCACAGATACGCAGTATTTT. Translating it yields CASSFQGTDTQYF.